Listed below are T cell receptor beta chains from one sample, sequenced in a study of blood T cells in healthy people across ages. Via MiXCR, TCRdb re-called the 5' RACE reads, giving one row per CDR3 protein. This table holds around 1,100,000 distinct CDR3 sequences, under 40% found once. Sequenced input: blood. These receptors all come from a man aged 18 to 30 in good health. Each CDR3 is given with its conserved first and last residue. The D gene is left open where the match is weak. Expanded clones are given a class, and other clones once, few, many or no size at all.

CDR3nt,CDR3aa,abundance,v_gene,d_gene,j_gene
TGCAGTGCTTCAAGGTCGAACTCCTACAATGAGCAGTTCTTC,CSASRSNSYNEQFF,few,TRBV20-1,-,TRBJ2-1
TGCAGTGCTAGAATGGGGGACCAGCCCCAGCATTTT,CSARMGDQPQHF,few,TRBV20-1,-,TRBJ1-5
TGTGCCAGCAGCGTAGCACCGGGGCTCACCTACGAGCAGTACTTC,CASSVAPGLTYEQYF,-,TRBV9,-,TRBJ2-7
TGTGCCAGCAGCCCCCGTCCTGAGAACAATCAGCCCCAGCATTTT,CASSPRPENNQPQHF,-,TRBV12-3/TRBV12-4,-,TRBJ1-5
TGTGCCAGCAGGAGAGTAGCGGGGAGCTCCTACAATGAGCAGTTCTTC,CASRRVAGSSYNEQFF,-,TRBV2,TRBD2,TRBJ2-1
TGTGCCACCAGCAGAGGGACAGTCGGCACTGAAGCTTTCTTT,CATSRGTVGTEAFF,few,TRBV15,-,TRBJ1-1
TGTGCCAGCAGTACCACTTCAGGGGGAGAGACCCAGTACTTC,CASSTTSGGETQYF,few,TRBV12-3/TRBV12-4,TRBD1,TRBJ2-5
TGTGCCAGCAGTTATGGTTTGGGGGAGCAGTACTTC,CASSYGLGEQYF,-,TRBV6-5,-,TRBJ2-7
TGTGCCAGCGCTCGACAGGAAACATATGGCTACACCTTC,CASARQETYGYTF,once,TRBV19,-,TRBJ1-2
TGTGCCAGCAGCTTTTCACCGGACTTGAACACTGAAGCTTTCTTT,CASSFSPDLNTEAFF,-,TRBV7-2,-,TRBJ1-1
TGTGCCATCAGTGAGCTCCCCCCGGAGCGCTACAATGAGCAGTTCTTC,CAISELPPERYNEQFF,few,TRBV10-3,-,TRBJ2-1
TGCGCCAGCAGCCAGTCACTTTCCCCGCGACCCAGGGGCTACACCTTC,CASSQSLSPRPRGYTF,-,TRBV4-3,-,TRBJ1-2
TGTGCCAGCAGTTTTCTCGGGGCCGTATTAGGAGCTGAGCAGTTCTTC,CASSFLGAVLGAEQFF,few,TRBV12-3/TRBV12-4,-,TRBJ2-1
TGTGCCAGCAGTCTAGAACTTAATCAGCCCCAGCATTTT,CASSLELNQPQHF,many,TRBV12-3/TRBV12-4,-,TRBJ1-5
TGTGCCAGCAGCACGGGGGGGTTGAACACTGAAGCTTTCTTT,CASSTGGLNTEAFF,-,TRBV7-2,-,TRBJ1-1
TGTGCCAGCAGAGCCAGGACAGGGCACGGCTACACCTTC,CASRARTGHGYTF,-,TRBV6-2/TRBV6-3,TRBD1,TRBJ1-2
TGTGCCAGTGGGTGGGTGGGGAACACTGAAGCTTTCTTT,CASGWVGNTEAFF,-,TRBV7-2,-,TRBJ1-1
TGTGCCAGCAGTTTTGCTAACGGGCAAGGTGAGCAGTTCTTC,CASSFANGQGEQFF,-,TRBV12-3/TRBV12-4,-,TRBJ2-1
TGTGCCAGCAGCTCGAGGGGGGGGAGAACCAAAAACATTCAGTACTTC,CASSSRGGRTKNIQYF,-,TRBV7-8,-,TRBJ2-4
TGCAGCGTCGCAAGGCTTCTAGGGGAGACCCAGTACTTC,CSVARLLGETQYF,many,TRBV29-1,-,TRBJ2-5
TGTGCCAGCAGTTTATCGGGCAATAGCAATCAGCCCCAGCATTTT,CASSLSGNSNQPQHF,few,TRBV12-3/TRBV12-4,-,TRBJ1-5
TGTGCTAGTGGTTTGGCCCTCGGTGGGGGCTACACCTTC,CASGLALGGGYTF,few,TRBV12-5,-,TRBJ1-2
TGTGCCAGCAGGGGGGGGGCCGTTTTGAATGAGCAGTACTTC,CASRGGAVLNEQYF,-,TRBV7-9,-,TRBJ2-5
TGTGCCAGCAGCCAAACAGTAAGGGAGGATCAGCCCCAGCATTTT,CASSQTVREDQPQHF,-,TRBV4-2,-,TRBJ1-5
TGCAGTGCTAGAGACTTCCAGGACAGAGATAATGAGCGGTTCTTC,CSARDFQDRDNERFF,-,TRBV20-1,-,TRBJ2-1
TGTGCCAGCAGTTACTCCAGGGGTAGCGGCACTGAAGCTTTCTTT,CASSYSRGSGTEAFF,-,TRBV6-2/TRBV6-3,-,TRBJ1-1
TGTGCCAGCAGTTATTTTTTGGGACTAGCTAACAATGAGCAGTACTTC,CASSYFLGLANNEQYF,-,TRBV6-2/TRBV6-3,TRBD2,TRBJ2-7
TGTGCCAGCACTACCATCGGCACTGAAGCTTTCTTT,CASTTIGTEAFF,-,TRBV6-2/TRBV6-3,-,TRBJ1-1
TGCGCCAGCAGCCGGAAAGCGGGCACTGAAGCTTTCTTT,CASSRKAGTEAFF,few,TRBV4-3,-,TRBJ1-1
TGCGCCAGCAGCTCCACAGGGACCATCACAGATACGCAGTATTTT,CASSSTGTITDTQYF,few,TRBV5-1,-,TRBJ2-3
TGTGCCAGCAGTTTAGGGGTTATCTACTATGGCTACACCTTC,CASSLGVIYYGYTF,many,TRBV12-3/TRBV12-4,-,TRBJ1-2
TGCAGTGCTGACGATGGGGGGTCGCCCCAGCATTTT,CSADDGGSPQHF,-,TRBV20-1,-,TRBJ1-5
TGTGCCAGCAGCCAAGTCGCTCAGGACAGACACAATGAGCAGTTCTTC,CASSQVAQDRHNEQFF,-,TRBV3-1,-,TRBJ2-1
TGTACCAGCAGCGCACAGGGAGAAGCGGCCTACAATGAGCAGTACTTC,CTSSAQGEAAYNEQYF,-,TRBV6-1,-,TRBJ2-5
TGTGCCAGCGCACCTCGACAGGGGCAAGGCTACACCTTC,CASAPRQGQGYTF,once,TRBV18,TRBD1,TRBJ1-2
TGCGCCGGCAGCCAAGAGACACTCAACTCACGCACAGATACGCAGTATTTT,CAGSQETLNSRTDTQYF,once,TRBV4-3,-,TRBJ2-3
TGCGCCAGCAGCTCCGGACAGGGAAAGGAAAAACTGTTTTTT,CASSSGQGKEKLFF,-,TRBV5-1,TRBD1,TRBJ1-4
TGTGCCAGCAGTTACGCCTCCGGGGGTGATGAGCAGTTCTTC,CASSYASGGDEQFF,-,TRBV6-5,-,TRBJ2-1
TGTGCCAGCAGCAGTCCGGGACAGGGTTATCGCGAGCAGTACTTC,CASSSPGQGYREQYF,-,TRBV27,TRBD1,TRBJ2-7
TGTGCCAGCAGCTTAGCTAAAGCCGTAATCCCGGACAGGCCCACCGGGGAGCTGTTTTTT,CASSLAKAVIPDRPTGELFF,few,TRBV7-9,TRBD1,TRBJ2-2